These 12 T cell receptor beta chains came from one sample sequenced in a study of vaccination and CD4 T cells after COVID-19. Cultured CD4+ T cells had their DNA profiled by the Oncomine TCR Beta short-read assay. TCRdb redid the calling of the PCR reads with MiXCR, one entry per CDR3 protein. The data contain more than 7,000 distinct CDR3 sequences, 61% of them singletons. These receptors' antigens are unknown. As to treatment: roughly ten-day PBMC culture with coronavirus spike peptide pools or control peptides (ViraFEST assay). This material consisted of cultured CD4+ T cells from blood, taken after SARS-CoV-2 vaccination. The source is a human donor with COVID-19.

V and J are TRBV11-2 and TRBJ1-6; D uncertain. The CDR3 runs to 15 residues. The ends were cut back, 3 bases at V and 7 bases at J, with 13 bases in the middle. Germline V CDR1 and CDR2: SGHAT, FQNNGV. CDR3 in amino acids: CASSLGAVENSPLHF. Here the CDR3 DNA reads TGTGCCAGCAGCTTGGGAGCGGTCGAGAATTCACCCCTCCACTTT.

This clonotype is termed large. The rearrangement uses TRBV6-1 and TRBJ1-6; 12 bases map to TRBD1. The junction had 4 bases not matched to a gene; V was cut back by 6 bases and J by 7 bases. Germline V gives CDR1 MNHNS, CDR2 SASEGT. The CDR3 runs 15 residues. This CDR3 is CASRRDRGHNSPLHF. The DNA for the CDR3 is TGTGCCAGCAGAAGGGACAGGGGGCACAATTCACCCCTCCACTTT.

The chain couples TRBV7-8 to TRBJ1-2, with unresolved D. The CDR3 is 13 amino acids. Germline CDR1 is SGHVS and CDR2 is FQNEAQ. V was pared by 2 bases and J by 4 bases, with 8 bases between. This CDR3 reads CASSLPATYGYTF. The CDR3, as DNA: TGTGCCAGCAGCTTACCCGCGACCTATGGCTACACCTTC.

The chain recombines TRBV5-4 with TRBJ2-3, with 8 nucleotides matching TRBD2. CDR3 length: 15 residues. V was pared by 1 base and J by 2 bases, with 3 bases of the junction left unmatched. Per the germline V gene, CDR1 is SGHNT and CDR2 is YYREEE (reference sequence). CDR3 loop: CASSLSTSDTDTQYF. In nucleotides, the CDR3 is TGTGCCAGCAGCTTGTCGACTAGCGACACAGATACGCAGTATTTT.

Only a few counts were recorded for this clonotype. V usage is TRBV7-6 and J usage is TRBJ1-1; no firm D call. V was shortened by 5 bases and J by 1 base, with 8 bases between the two germline ends. This CDR3 has 13 amino acids. CDR1 and CDR2 from the germline V gene are SGHVS and FNYEAQ. CDR3 protein: CASSQDGNTEAFF. In DNA, the CDR3 is TGTGCCAGCAGCCAGGACGGGAACACTGAAGCTTTCTTT.

For this clonotype: An end of the junction differs from the germline gene, which may be a read error. The chain recombines TRBV6-1 with TRBJ1-5; D is undetermined. This CDR3 is 14 amino acids long. Per the germline V gene, CDR1 is MNHNS and CDR2 is SASEGT. The CDR3: CASSEGGSNQPRHF. The CDR3 DNA reads as TGTGCCAGCAGTGAAGGGGGTAGCAATCAGCCCCGGCATTTT.

The chain recombines TRBV25-1 with TRBJ1-2; weak D call: TRBD1 (6 bases). The CDR3 loop spans 14 amino acids. CDR1 is MGHDK and CDR2 is SYGVNS in the germline V gene. Trimming removed 2 bases from V and 4 bases from J, with 11 bases in between. CDR3 bases: TGTGCCAGCAGTGAACCAGGGACACGCTATGGCTACACCTTC. It specifies CASSEPGTRYGYTF.

The chain employs TRBV6-1 and TRBJ1-2, with D possibly being TRBD1 (5 bases). Germline assignment: CDR1 MNHNS and CDR2 SASEGT. There are 13 residues in the CDR3. Trimming removed 8 bases at V and 4 bases at J, with 14 bases between. The CDR3 loop is CASSNRYGYGYTF. The CDR3 DNA reads TGTGCCAGCTCAAACAGGTACGGCTATGGCTACACCTTC.

The chain joins TRBV12-3 or TRBV12-4 to TRBJ2-7; 13 positions agree with TRBD2. Losses at the gene ends were 6 bases for V and 7 bases for J; bases not matched to a gene: 6. The CDR3 spans 14 residues. The CDR3 is CASREGLAGSEQYF. The CDR3 DNA reads TGTGCCAGCAGGGAGGGACTAGCGGGGTCGGAGCAGTACTTC.

The V gene is TRBV19, the J gene TRBJ2-7; a possible D gene is TRBD2 (5 bases). The V and J ends lost 3 bases and 3 bases respectively, with 15 bases between them. The CDR3 totals 15 residues. Germline CDR1 is LNHDA and CDR2 is SQIVND (reference sequence). CDR3: CASSISQPGVYEQYF. The CDR3 DNA follows: TGTGCCAGTAGTATCTCTCAGCCCGGGGTCTACGAGCAGTACTTC. The full variable domain, completed using reference TRBV19 and TRBJ2-7, is DGGITQSPKYLFRKEGQNVTLSCEQNLNHDAMYWYRQDPGQGLRLIYYSQIVNDFQKGDIAEGYSVSREKKESFPLTVTSAQKNPTAFYLCASSISQPGVYEQYFGPGTRLTVT.

The chain has TRBV24-1 and TRBJ1-2; 9 nucleotides line up with TRBD1. With V trimmed by 12 bases and J by 7 bases, 11 bases remained unmatched. The CDR3 is 13 residues long. Germline lookup yields CDR1 KGHDR and CDR2 SFDVKD. This chain's CDR3 is CAAPQGARGGYTF. The CDR3 nucleotides read TGTGCCGCCCCACAGGGGGCGCGCGGTGGCTACACCTTC.

A note on this clonotype: One end of the junction is discordant with germline, which a read error may explain. The J gene is TRBJ2-7, the V gene TRBV7-2; 9 bases align to TRBD1. CDR1 is SGHTA and CDR2 is FQGNSA in the germline V gene. The CDR3 has 15 amino acids. This CDR3 reads CASSLAGTGKYEQYF. The CDR3, as DNA: TGTGCCAGCAGCCTAGCTGGGACAGGGAAGTACGAGCAGTACTTC.